These 2 T cell receptor beta chains came from one sample sequenced in a study of identifying expanded T cells in peripheral blood. Using immunoSEQ multiplex PCR, the repertoire was profiled, and TCRdb retains in-frame clones only, with some absent. The sample records 45,000 to 75,000 clones, about four fifths being singletons. The specimen sequenced was blood. Receptors were obtained from a person between 18 and 75 years old in good health.

The chain combines TRBV6-1 with TRBJ1-1; D remains ambiguous. The CDR3 sequence is 11 residues long. Germline V gene sequence: CDR1 MNHNS, CDR2 SASEGT. The germline V and J ends were trimmed by 5 bases and 8 bases, with 9 bases remaining between them. CDR3 sequence (DNA): TGTGCCAGCAGTCCCAGCATCGAAGCTTTCTTT. Its protein is CASSPSIEAFF.

The chain has TRBV2 and TRBJ1-2, with 9 positions matching TRBD1. V shed 6 bases, J shed 3 bases, and the junction held 8 bases outside the gene matches. This CDR3 is 15 amino acids long. CDR1 is SNHLY, CDR2 FYNNEI, per germline. CDR3 sequence: CASRGNRGPDYGYTF. The CDR3 nucleotides are TGTGCCAGCAGAGGAAACAGGGGGCCTGACTATGGCTACACCTTC.